Listed below are T cell receptor beta chains from one sample, sequenced in a study of T cells in Graves' hyperthyroidism and ophthalmopathy. MiXCR, run by TCRdb on the multiplex PCR reads, gives a single entry per CDR3 protein. The sample has hundreds of thousands of distinct CDR3 sequences, approximately 20% seen once. The sample comprised blood. These receptors came from a man aged 35-49 years with Graves' ophthalmopathy. The CDR3 runs from the conserved cysteine through the conserved F or W. The D gene is left open where the match is weak. Clone size is not always given. Where it is, it says once, few, many or a class for expanded clones.

v_call,clone_size,cdr3_length,d_call,j_call,cdr3_nt,cdr3_aa
TRBV20-1,-,17,TRBD2,TRBJ2-2,TGCAGTGCTAGACCCCCTCCTACCGGGACTATCACCGGGGAGCTGTTTTTT,CSARPPPTGTITGELFF
TRBV6-2/TRBV6-3,few,13,TRBD2,TRBJ2-7,TGTGCCACAAGTGGACTAGCGGGGAGGGAGCAGTACTTC,CATSGLAGREQYF
TRBV10-3,-,13,TRBD1,TRBJ2-1,TGTGCCATCAGTCGGGACAGGGGCAATGAGCAGTTCTTC,CAISRDRGNEQFF
TRBV20-1,-,16,-,TRBJ2-7,TGCAGTGCATTAAAAATTACGACAGGGAGGCCCTACGAGCAGTACTTC,CSALKITTGRPYEQYF
TRBV29-1,few,12,-,TRBJ1-1,TGCAGCGTTGACAGGGACAACACTGAAGCTTTCTTT,CSVDRDNTEAFF
TRBV4-1,-,15,TRBD2,TRBJ2-7,TGCGCCAGCAGCAACATCCTGGGACTAGGCTACGAGCAGTACTTC,CASSNILGLGYEQYF
TRBV28,-,14,-,TRBJ2-7,TGTGCCAGCAGTTTATATGGGGGCTCCACCGAGCAGTACTTC,CASSLYGGSTEQYF
TRBV4-1,few,15,-,TRBJ2-5,TGCGCCAGCGCCGCGGCCACCCAGTACCAAGAGACCCAGTACTTC,CASAAATQYQETQYF
TRBV30,many,14,TRBD1,TRBJ2-5,TGTGCCTGGAGTGAGGGGACAGTGGAAGAGACCCAGTACTTC,CAWSEGTVEETQYF
TRBV11-2,many,11,-,TRBJ1-2,TGTGCCAGCAGCTCCCACTATGGCTACACCTTC,CASSSHYGYTF
TRBV7-3,few,14,TRBD1,TRBJ1-2,TGTGCCAGCAGCCGGACAGGGCAGAGGGATGGCTACACCTTC,CASSRTGQRDGYTF
TRBV7-9,-,15,-,TRBJ1-6,TGTGCCAGCAGTCAGGGTCCGGGGAAAAATTCACCCCTCCACTTT,CASSQGPGKNSPLHF
TRBV11-2,-,16,TRBD2,TRBJ2-3,TGTGCCAGCAGCCAAAACCTAGCGGTGGGCACAGATACGCAGTATTTT,CASSQNLAVGTDTQYF